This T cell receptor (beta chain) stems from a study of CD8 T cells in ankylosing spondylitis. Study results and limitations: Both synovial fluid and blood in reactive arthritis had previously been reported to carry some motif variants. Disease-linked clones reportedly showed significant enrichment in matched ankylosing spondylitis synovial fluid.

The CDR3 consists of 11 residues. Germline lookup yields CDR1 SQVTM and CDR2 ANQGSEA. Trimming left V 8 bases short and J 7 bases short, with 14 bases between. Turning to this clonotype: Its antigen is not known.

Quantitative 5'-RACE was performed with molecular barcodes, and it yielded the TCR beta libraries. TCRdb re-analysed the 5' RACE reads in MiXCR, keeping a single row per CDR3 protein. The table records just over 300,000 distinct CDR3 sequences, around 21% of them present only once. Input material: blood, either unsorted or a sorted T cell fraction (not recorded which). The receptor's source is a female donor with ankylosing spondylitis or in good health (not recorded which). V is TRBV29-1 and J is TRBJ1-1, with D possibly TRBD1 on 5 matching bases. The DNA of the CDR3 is TGCAGCTGCCAGGGACCCTTTGAAGCTTTCTTT. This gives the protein CSCQGPFEAFF.